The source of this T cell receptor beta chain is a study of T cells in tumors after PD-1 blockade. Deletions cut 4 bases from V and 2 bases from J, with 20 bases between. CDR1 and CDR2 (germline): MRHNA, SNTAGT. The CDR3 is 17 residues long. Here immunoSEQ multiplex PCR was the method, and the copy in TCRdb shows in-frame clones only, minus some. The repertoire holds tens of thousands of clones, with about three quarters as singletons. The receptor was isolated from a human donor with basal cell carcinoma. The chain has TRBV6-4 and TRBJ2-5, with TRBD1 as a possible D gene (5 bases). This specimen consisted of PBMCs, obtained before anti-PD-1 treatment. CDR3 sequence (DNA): TGTGCCAGCAGTGCTTGGCAGGGCAAGGCCACGCAAGAGACCCAGTACTTC. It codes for CASSAWQGKATQETQYF.